This T cell receptor (beta chain) derives from a study of monozygotic twins with inflammatory bowel disease. After re-calling the 5' RACE reads, TCRdb lists one entry per CDR3 protein, DNA absent. In all, the sample yields approximately 400,000 distinct CDR3 sequences. Worth noting for this clonotype: Its matching antigen is unknown.

Notes on the study in general: Repertoire similarity did not differ between concordant and discordant twins, perhaps due to limited power.

CDR1 is SQVTM, CDR2 ANQGSEA, per germline. This CDR3 comprises 15 residues. The V call is TRBV29-1, the J call TRBJ2-3; TCRdb picks TRBD1, but there is no DNA to check that call. This sequence originates from a human donor with ulcerative colitis or Crohn's disease, or a healthy co-twin of an affected twin (not recorded which). Sequenced: blood. Here the CDR3 reads CSVGPGPARADTQYF.